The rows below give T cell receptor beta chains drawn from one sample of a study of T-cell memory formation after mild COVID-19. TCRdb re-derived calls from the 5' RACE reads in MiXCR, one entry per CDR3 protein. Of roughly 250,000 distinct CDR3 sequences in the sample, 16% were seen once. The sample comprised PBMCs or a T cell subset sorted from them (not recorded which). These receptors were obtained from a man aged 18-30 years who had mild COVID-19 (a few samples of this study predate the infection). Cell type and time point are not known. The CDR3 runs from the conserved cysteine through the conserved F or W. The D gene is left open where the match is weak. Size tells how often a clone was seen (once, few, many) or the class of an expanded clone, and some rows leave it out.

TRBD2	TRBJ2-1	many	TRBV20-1	TGCAGTGCTAGACTAGCGGGGGGGTACAATGAGCAGTTCTTC	CSARLAGGYNEQFF
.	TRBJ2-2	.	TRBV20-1	TGCAGTGCTAGAGAGGCAGGTGGCAGGCTAGGGGAGCTGTTTTTT	CSAREAGGRLGELFF
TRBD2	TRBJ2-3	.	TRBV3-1	TGTGCCAGCAGCCCCACGGGGGGGAGTAGCACAGATACGCAGTATTTT	CASSPTGGSSTDTQYF
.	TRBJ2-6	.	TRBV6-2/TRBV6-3	TGTGCCAGCAGCACATCTGGCGGGACTTTCCTCTCTGGGGCCAACGTCCTGACTTTC	CASSTSGGTFLSGANVLTF
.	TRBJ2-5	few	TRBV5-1	TGCGCCAGCAGCTCGGATGGGGAGACGGAGACCCAGTACTTC	CASSSDGETETQYF
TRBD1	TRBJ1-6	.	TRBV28	TGTGCCAGCAGTTCCTCCGGGACAGGGTATTCACCCCTCCACTTT	CASSSSGTGYSPLHF
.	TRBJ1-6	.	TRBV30	TGTGCCTGGAGTGTTTCGGGGAGGAGTGCTTTTAATTCACCCCTCCACTTT	CAWSVSGRSAFNSPLHF
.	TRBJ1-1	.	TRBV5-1	TGCGCCAGCAGCCGGGGGGAGGTGAACACTGAAGCTTTCTTT	CASSRGEVNTEAFF
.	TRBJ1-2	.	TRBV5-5	TGTGCCAGCAGCCACGATTGGGGCAACTATGGCTACACCTTC	CASSHDWGNYGYTF
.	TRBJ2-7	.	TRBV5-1	TGCGCCAGCAGCTTCTCAGGGCCGGCCTACGAGCAGTACTTC	CASSFSGPAYEQYF
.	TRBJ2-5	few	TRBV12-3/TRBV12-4	TGTGCCAGCAGTGGACCTTTCCAAGAGACCCAGTACTTC	CASSGPFQETQYF
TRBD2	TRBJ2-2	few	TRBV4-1	TGCGCCAGCAGCCCCCCCGGGACTAGGGGGTTACTCGGGGAGCTGTTTTTT	CASSPPGTRGLLGELFF
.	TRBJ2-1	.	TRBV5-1	TGCGCCAGCAGCTACCGACTCCACAATGAGCAGTTCTTC	CASSYRLHNEQFF
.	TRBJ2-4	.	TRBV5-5	TGTGCCAGCAGCTCCCGGACGTCCCCTACTCAGTACTTC	CASSSRTSPTQYF
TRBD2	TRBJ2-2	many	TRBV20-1	TGCAGTGCTAGCGGCCCGGGACTAGGCAACACCGGGGAGCTGTTTTTT	CSASGPGLGNTGELFF
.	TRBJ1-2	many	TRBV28	TGTGCCACACAAACGGGGGACTATGGCTACACCTTC	CATQTGDYGYTF
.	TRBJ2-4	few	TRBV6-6	TGTGCCAGCAGTTCCCAACGGGGGAGCAAAAACATTCAGTACTTC	CASSSQRGSKNIQYF
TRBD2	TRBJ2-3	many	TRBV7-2	TGTGCCAGCAGCCCTGCGGGGGGGGTGGATACGCAGTATTTT	CASSPAGGVDTQYF
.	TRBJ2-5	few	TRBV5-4	TGTGCCAGCAGCTCAGCTGGGCGGCAAGAGACCCAGTACTTC	CASSSAGRQETQYF
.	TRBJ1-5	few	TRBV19	TGTGCCAGTAGACAACAGGCGCTCGGGGTTCAGCCCCAGCATTTT	CASRQQALGVQPQHF
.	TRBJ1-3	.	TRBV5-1	TGCGCCAGCAGCCCGGGACGGACAGTCATAAACACCATATATTTT	CASSPGRTVINTIYF
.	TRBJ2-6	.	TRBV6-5	TGTGCCAGCAGTTACTCAGGGGTTGGGGCCAACGTCCTGACTTTC	CASSYSGVGANVLTF
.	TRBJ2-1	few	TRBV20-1	TGCAGTGCTAGCGAACTAGTGAACAATGAGCAGTTCTTC	CSASELVNNEQFF
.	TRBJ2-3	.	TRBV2	TGTGCCAGCATTCAGGCAGCCAGCACAGATACGCAGTATTTT	CASIQAASTDTQYF
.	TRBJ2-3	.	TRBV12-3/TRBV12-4	TGTGCCAGCAGTTTCGACAGTTCAGATACGCAGTATTTT	CASSFDSSDTQYF
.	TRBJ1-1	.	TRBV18	TGTGCCAGCTCACCATCCCGGAACCCCGTGACTGAAGCTTTCTTT	CASSPSRNPVTEAFF
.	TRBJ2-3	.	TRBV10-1	TGCGCCAGCAGTGATTCCGGAGATACGCAGTATTTT	CASSDSGDTQYF
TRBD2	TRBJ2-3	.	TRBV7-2	TGTGCCAGCAGCTCACAAGCCGGGACTACTCTGGGTACGCAGTATTTT	CASSSQAGTTLGTQYF
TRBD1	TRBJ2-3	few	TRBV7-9	TGTGCCAGCAGCTTGGGGACAGGGGAATCAGATACGCAGTATTTT	CASSLGTGESDTQYF
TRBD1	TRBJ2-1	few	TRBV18	TGTGCCAGCTCACGACAGGGGGGGGCCTACAATGAGCAGTTCTTC	CASSRQGGAYNEQFF
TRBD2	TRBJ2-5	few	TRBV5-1	TGCGCCAGCAGCTTGGCTAGCGGGGGCGAAGAGACCCAGTACTTC	CASSLASGGEETQYF
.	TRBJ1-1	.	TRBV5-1	TGCGCCAGCAGCTTGGCAGGGGAGGGGGGCACTGAAGCTTTCTTT	CASSLAGEGGTEAFF
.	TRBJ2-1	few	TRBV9	TGTGCCAGCAGCGGGACCGGGACACCTTACAATGAGCAGTTCTTC	CASSGTGTPYNEQFF
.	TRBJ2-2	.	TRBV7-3	TGTGCCAGCAGCCCCCCAGGGTACACCGGGGAGCTGTTTTTT	CASSPPGYTGELFF
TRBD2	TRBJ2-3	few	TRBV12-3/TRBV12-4	TGTGCCAGCAAAGTAGCGGGGGGCCGCACAGATACGCAGTATTTT	CASKVAGGRTDTQYF
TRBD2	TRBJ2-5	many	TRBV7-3	TGTGCCAGCAGCCCGGCGGGAAGCGGGGGGCCAGGTCGGGAGACCCAGTACTTC	CASSPAGSGGPGRETQYF
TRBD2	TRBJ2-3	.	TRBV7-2	TGTGCCAGCAGCGTAGGACTAGCGGGGAAATACACAGATACGCAGTATTTT	CASSVGLAGKYTDTQYF
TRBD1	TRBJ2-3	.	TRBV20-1	TGCAGTGCTAACGACAGGGGGGATACGCAGTATTTT	CSANDRGDTQYF
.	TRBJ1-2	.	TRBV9	TGTGCCAGCAGCGTAGATACCGACGTTAACTATGGCTACACCTTC	CASSVDTDVNYGYTF
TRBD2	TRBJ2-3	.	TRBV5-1	TGCGCCAGCAGCTCCCGGCCCCGGACTAGCGGGGGGGCAACGCAGTATTTT	CASSSRPRTSGGATQYF
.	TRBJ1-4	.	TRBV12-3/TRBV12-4	TGTGCCAGCAGTTTCAGGGGTTCGGGTGAAAAACTGTTTTTT	CASSFRGSGEKLFF
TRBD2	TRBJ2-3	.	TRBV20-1	TGCAGTGCTCCGACTAGCGGACCCACAGATACGCAGTATTTT	CSAPTSGPTDTQYF
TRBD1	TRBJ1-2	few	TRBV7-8	TGTGCCAGCAGCTCCGGGACAGTCTATGGCTACACCTTC	CASSSGTVYGYTF
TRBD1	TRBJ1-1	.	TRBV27	TGTGCCAGCAGTTTCAACAGGGGCACTGAAGCTTTCTTT	CASSFNRGTEAFF
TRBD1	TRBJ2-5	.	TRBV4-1	TGCGCCAGCAGCCAAGTCTTTTCCGAGGACAGGGTAGAGACCCAGTACTTC	CASSQVFSEDRVETQYF
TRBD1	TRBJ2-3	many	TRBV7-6	TGTGCCAGCAGCGCATCTTCCCCCTGGACAGGGATGGTGTCGAGGTTGGGCAATACGCAGTATTTT	CASSASSPWTGMVSRLGNTQYF
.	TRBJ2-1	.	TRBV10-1	TGCGCCAGCAGTGAGTCGCGGACCGGGAACAATGAGCAGTTCTTC	CASSESRTGNNEQFF
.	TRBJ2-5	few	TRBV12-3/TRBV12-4	TGTGCCAGCAGTTCTCTCTCTATCCAAGAGACCCAGTACTTC	CASSSLSIQETQYF
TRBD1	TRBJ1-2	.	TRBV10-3	TGTGCCATCAGGACACAGGGGGCGCAGGGCTACACCTTC	CAIRTQGAQGYTF
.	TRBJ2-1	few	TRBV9	TGTGCCAGCGGGGGATCGGGTGAGCAGTTCTTC	CASGGSGEQFF
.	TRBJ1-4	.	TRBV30	TGTGCCTGGAGGCAGCCCCGGGTATCCGAAAAACTGTTTTTT	CAWRQPRVSEKLFF
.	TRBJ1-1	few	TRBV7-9	TGTGCCAGCAGGCCCCGGGAGGGATCGAACACTGAAGCTTTCTTT	CASRPREGSNTEAFF
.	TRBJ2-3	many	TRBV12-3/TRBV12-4	TGTGCCAGCAGTTTACTAGCAAGCACAGATACGCAGTATTTT	CASSLLASTDTQYF
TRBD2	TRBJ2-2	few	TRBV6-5	TGTGCCAGCCGGGGACTAGCAAACACCGGGGAGCTGTTTTTT	CASRGLANTGELFF
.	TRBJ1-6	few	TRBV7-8	TGTGCCAGCAGCTCCCCGGTCGGATCACCCCTCCACTTT	CASSSPVGSPLHF
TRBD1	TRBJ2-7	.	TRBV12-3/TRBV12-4	TGTGCCAGCAGATCCCCGGGACAGTCTTACGAGCAGTACTTC	CASRSPGQSYEQYF
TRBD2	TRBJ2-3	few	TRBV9	TGTCCCTTTAGCGGGGGGCCCGCCAATGCGCAGTATTTT	CPFSGGPANAQYF
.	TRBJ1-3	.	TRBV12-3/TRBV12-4	TGTGCCACCATATGGGATTCTGGAAACACCATATATTTT	CATIWDSGNTIYF
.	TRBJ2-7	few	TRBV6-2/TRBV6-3	TGTGCCAGCAGTTACGAGCGGGACAGGCCCTACGAGCAGTACTTC	CASSYERDRPYEQYF
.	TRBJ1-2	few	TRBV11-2	TGTGCCAGCAGCTTAACAGCCCTCTATGGCTACACCTTC	CASSLTALYGYTF